These 23 T cell receptor beta chains originate from one sample sequenced in a study of PD-1 blockade in classical Hodgkin lymphoma. Stated time point: cycle 4 day 1 (C4D1), after around six weeks of nivolumab. Exposure to brentuximab vedotin varied, and each patient had relapsed following autologous stem cell transplantation. TCRdb's copy holds only in-frame clones and misses some; the assay was immunoSEQ multiplex PCR. The data hold tens of thousands of clones, with approximately 72% observed a single time. The source material was peripheral blood mononuclear cells (PBMCs), sampled before the fourth cycle of nivolumab. The receptors derive from a human donor with classical Hodgkin lymphoma.

The rearrangement links TRBV5-8 to TRBJ2-7; weak D call: TRBD1 (6 bases). This CDR3 has 19 residues. Germline V gives CDR1 SGHTS, CDR2 YDEGEE. The germline V and J ends were trimmed by 1 base and 0 bases, with 23 bases remaining between them. The CDR3 coding sequence is TGTGCCAGCAGCTTGTTTCGGGGTGTCGATCAGGGGACCTCCTACGAGCAGTACTTC. Its translation: CASSLFRGVDQGTSYEQYF.

The CDR3 is CASSPYPGGSYEQYF. The CDR3 bases are TGTGCCAGCAGCCCCTATCCGGGAGGGTCCTACGAGCAGTACTTC. The genes are TRBV6-6 and TRBJ2-7; 8 bases fit TRBD2. J lost 1 base, V lost 6 bases, and 8 bases had no gene match. The CDR3 has 15 amino acids. Germline V lookup: CDR1 MNHNY, CDR2 SVGAGI (reference sequence).

The chain joins TRBV7-9 to TRBJ2-7, with D unresolved. Germline CDR1 reads SEHNR; CDR2 reads FQNEAQ (reference sequence). This CDR3 comprises 12 residues. V was clipped by 8 bases and J by 6 bases, with 14 bases between them. CDR3 region: CASSQPPAEQYF. CDR3 DNA: TGTGCCAGCTCCCAGCCCCCTGCCGAGCAGTACTTC. Looking up the rest from reference TRBV7-9 and TRBJ2-7 gives the full variable domain: DTGVSQNPRHKITKRGQNVTFRCDPISEHNRLYWYRQTLGQGPEFLTYFQNEAQLEKSRLLSDRFSAERPKGSFSTLEIQRTEQGDSAMYLCASSQPPAEQYFGPGTRLTVT.

The genes are TRBV7-2 and TRBJ1-3, with D maybe TRBD1 (5 bases). Trimming took 5 bases from V and 0 from J, leaving 14 bases between them. The germline V gene encodes CDR1 SGHTA and CDR2 FQGNSA. The CDR3 runs 16 residues. The CDR3 reads CASSGTGPYSGNTIYF. The CDR3 coding sequence is TGTGCCAGCAGCGGAACAGGTCCTTACTCTGGAAACACCATATATTTT.

This clone was seen only a few times. The chain carries TRBV7-9 and TRBJ1-4, with TRBD1 matching over 7 bases. Unmatched junction bases numbered 6, after V lost 5 bases and J lost 0 bases. The CDR3 is 16 amino acids. Per germline, CDR1 SEHNR and CDR2 FQNEAQ (reference sequence). In nucleotides, the CDR3 is TGTGCCAGCAGCAGACCACAGGGGACAACTAATGAAAAACTGTTTTTT. This translates into CASSRPQGTTNEKLFF.

This clone was picked up a small number of times. This rearrangement joins TRBV9 to TRBJ2-2; D remains ambiguous. Germline assignment: CDR1 SGDLS and CDR2 YYNGEE. CDR3 size: 14 residues. The ends were cut back, 2 bases at V and 5 bases at J, with 10 bases in the middle. The CDR3 DNA sequence: TGTGCCAGCAGCGTGTACTTGGGGACCGGGGAGCTGTTTTTT. It is translated as CASSVYLGTGELFF.

This clone was observed a few times. The same CDR3 also results from other DNA sequences found in this sample. This chain links TRBV11-2 with TRBJ1-1; unclear D gene. CDR1 is SGHAT and CDR2 is FQNNGV in the germline V gene. The CDR3 totals 12 residues. The V end was cut by 3 bases, the J end by 5 bases, with 7 bases between. The CDR3 is CASSFGGTEAFF. The CDR3 DNA sequence: TGTGCCAGCAGCTTTGGAGGGACTGAAGCTTTCTTT.

The gene calls are TRBV7-9 and TRBJ2-1; possibly TRBD2 for D (6 bases). From germline, CDR1 is SEHNR and CDR2 FQNEAQ (reference sequence). The CDR3 length is 15 residues. V was clipped by 5 bases and J by 4 bases, with 15 bases between them. CDR3 bases: TGTGCCAGCAGCCTCTGGACTACCACATACAATGAGCAGTTCTTC. Its translation is CASSLWTTTYNEQFF.

The genes are TRBV11-3 and TRBJ2-7; possible D gene TRBD2, 6 bases. Trimming took off 3 bases at V and 3 bases at J, with 12 bases between the two ends. The CDR3 contains 14 residues. Per germline, CDR1 SGHNT and CDR2 YENEEA. This CDR3 is CASSFTSSNYEQYF. CDR3 coding DNA: TGTGCCAGCAGCTTTACTAGCAGTAACTACGAGCAGTACTTC.

The genes are TRBV6-1 and TRBJ2-7; 7 nucleotides align to TRBD2. The germline V gene encodes CDR1 MNHNS and CDR2 SASEGT. V lost 8 bases, J lost 3 bases, and 10 bases stayed unmatched. The CDR3 is made up of 14 amino acids. The CDR3 DNA is TGTGCCAGCTCTGAGCGGGACCCTATCTACGAGCAGTACTTC. Translating it yields CASSERDPIYEQYF.

The rearrangement links TRBV4-3 to TRBJ2-3; possible D gene TRBD2, 6 bases. Deletions cut 2 bases from V and 0 bases from J, with 12 bases between. The CDR3 consists of 16 residues. The germline gives CDR1 LGHNA, CDR2 YSLEER. The CDR3 sequence: CASSQNPSGSTDTQYF. CDR3 sequence (DNA): TGCGCCAGCAGCCAAAACCCAAGCGGGAGCACAGATACGCAGTATTTT.

J is TRBJ2-7 and V is TRBV28, with 7 bases identical to TRBD1. The CDR3 loop spans 18 amino acids. Losses at the gene ends were 6 bases for V and 4 bases for J; bases not matched to a gene: 21. Germline assignment: CDR1 MDHEN and CDR2 SYDVKM. Here the CDR3 reads CASSQDRDRVISDYEQYF. As DNA, the CDR3 is TGTGCCAGCAGCCAAGACAGGGATCGCGTTATCTCCGATTACGAGCAGTACTTC.

The rearrangement links TRBV5-4 to TRBJ2-7; possibly TRBD2 for D (6 bases). The germline V gene encodes CDR1 SGHNT and CDR2 YYREEE (reference sequence). The CDR3 runs 14 residues. Between the trimmed V and J ends, which lost 4 bases and 4 bases, there was a span of 15 bases. The CDR3 DNA follows: TGTGCCAGCAGCCATTCAGCGGGCCTTTACGAGCAGTACTTC. Translated, it gives CASSHSAGLYEQYF.

This clone was found a few times. V gene TRBV6-6 combines with J gene TRBJ2-3, with D perhaps given as TRBD1 or TRBD2 (5 bases each). Trimming removed 8 bases from V and 0 bases from J, with 15 bases in between. Germline assignment: CDR1 MNHNY and CDR2 SVGAGI (reference sequence). This CDR3 comprises 15 residues. The CDR3 loop is CASVKRGFSTDTQYF. CDR3 bases: TGTGCCAGCGTTAAGAGGGGTTTTAGCACAGATACGCAGTATTTT.

The CDR3 nucleotides are TGTGCCAGCTCACCAAACGCGGCGAACACCGGGGAGCTGTTTTTT. It yields the protein CASSPNAANTGELFF. V is TRBV18 and J is TRBJ2-2; no clear D gene. The V gene lost 2 bases and the J gene lost 0 bases, with 7 bases spanning the gap. The CDR3 sequence is 15 residues long. Germline lookup yields CDR1 KGHSH and CDR2 LQKENI.

The chain couples TRBV19 to TRBJ2-7; D possibly corresponds to TRBD2 (6 bases). V shed 5 bases and J shed 9 bases, with 23 bases lying between them. The CDR3 loop spans 15 amino acids. Germline lookup yields CDR1 LNHDA and CDR2 SQIVND (reference sequence). The CDR3 reads CASSPRAGPTTVQYF. The CDR3, as DNA: TGTGCCAGTAGTCCCAGAGCGGGTCCAACCACGGTGCAGTACTTC.

This clone was seen only once. The chain joins TRBV6-1 to TRBJ2-2; tentatively, D is TRBD2 (5 bases). Germline assignment: CDR1 MNHNS and CDR2 SASEGT. With 7 bases removed from V and 0 bases from J, the gap between germline ends came to 9 bases. CDR3 length: 14 amino acids. The CDR3 DNA reads as TGTGCCAGCAAGAAGGGAGCGAACACCGGGGAGCTGTTTTTT. Protein sequence: CASKKGANTGELFF.

This chain joins TRBV28 and TRBJ1-3; D is unclear. This CDR3 comprises 15 residues. CDR1 MDHEN and CDR2 SYDVKM come from the germline V gene. V lost 3 bases and J lost 2, with 11 bases in between. The CDR3 loop reads CASSFLSGTGNTIYF. DNA of the CDR3: TGTGCCAGCAGTTTCCTCTCAGGTACTGGAAACACCATATATTTT.

As DNA, the CDR3 is TGTGCCAGCAGCTTGGCCGGTTCCCCCTACGAGCAGTACTTC. As protein: CASSLAGSPYEQYF. This chain connects TRBV5-5 to TRBJ2-7, with D unclear. The ends were cut back, 0 bases at V and 2 bases at J, with 9 bases in the middle. CDR3 length: 14 residues. Germline-derived CDR1 and CDR2 are SGHKS and YYEKEE (reference sequence).

The rearrangement uses TRBV28 and TRBJ1-5; D unresolved. The CDR3 extends over 17 amino acids. CDR1 is MDHEN, CDR2 SYDVKM, per germline. Trimming pared 3 bases from V and 3 bases from J, leaving 18 bases between. CDR3 bases: TGTGCCAGCAGTTTTCTTAATATCAGATTCCCCAATCAGCCCCAGCATTTT. Residues: CASSFLNIRFPNQPQHF.

V gene TRBV7-3 combines with J gene TRBJ2-6, with 10 bases aligning to TRBD2. Germline lookup yields CDR1 SGHTA and CDR2 FQGTGA. The CDR3 has 16 residues. V trimming: 5 bases; J trimming: 4 bases; junction bases outside the gene matches: 5. CDR3 bases: TGTGCCAGCAGCCGGCTAGCGGGAGCCGGGGCCAACGTCCTGACTTTC. It is translated as CASSRLAGAGANVLTF.

This clone was found a few times. The chain couples TRBV10-1 to TRBJ2-7; no clear D. Per the germline V gene, CDR1 is WNHNN and CDR2 is SYGVQD (reference sequence). This CDR3 region has 14 residues. The V end lost 3 bases, the J end lost 7 bases, and 16 bases lay between the germline ends. CDR3 protein: CASSDNVAVGEQYF. In nucleotides, the CDR3 is TGCGCCAGCAGTGATAACGTGGCGGTAGGGGAGCAGTACTTC.

The chain links TRBV6-1 to TRBJ2-3, with D perhaps matching TRBD2 (7 bases). Trimming took off 2 bases at V and 0 bases at J, with 36 bases between the two ends. Per germline, CDR1 MNHNS and CDR2 SASEGT. The CDR3 has 24 residues. The CDR3: CASSESQWRPPVNTGRASTDTQYF. CDR3 sequence (DNA): TGTGCCAGCAGTGAATCGCAGTGGAGGCCCCCCGTCAACACAGGGAGGGCTAGCACAGATACGCAGTATTTT.